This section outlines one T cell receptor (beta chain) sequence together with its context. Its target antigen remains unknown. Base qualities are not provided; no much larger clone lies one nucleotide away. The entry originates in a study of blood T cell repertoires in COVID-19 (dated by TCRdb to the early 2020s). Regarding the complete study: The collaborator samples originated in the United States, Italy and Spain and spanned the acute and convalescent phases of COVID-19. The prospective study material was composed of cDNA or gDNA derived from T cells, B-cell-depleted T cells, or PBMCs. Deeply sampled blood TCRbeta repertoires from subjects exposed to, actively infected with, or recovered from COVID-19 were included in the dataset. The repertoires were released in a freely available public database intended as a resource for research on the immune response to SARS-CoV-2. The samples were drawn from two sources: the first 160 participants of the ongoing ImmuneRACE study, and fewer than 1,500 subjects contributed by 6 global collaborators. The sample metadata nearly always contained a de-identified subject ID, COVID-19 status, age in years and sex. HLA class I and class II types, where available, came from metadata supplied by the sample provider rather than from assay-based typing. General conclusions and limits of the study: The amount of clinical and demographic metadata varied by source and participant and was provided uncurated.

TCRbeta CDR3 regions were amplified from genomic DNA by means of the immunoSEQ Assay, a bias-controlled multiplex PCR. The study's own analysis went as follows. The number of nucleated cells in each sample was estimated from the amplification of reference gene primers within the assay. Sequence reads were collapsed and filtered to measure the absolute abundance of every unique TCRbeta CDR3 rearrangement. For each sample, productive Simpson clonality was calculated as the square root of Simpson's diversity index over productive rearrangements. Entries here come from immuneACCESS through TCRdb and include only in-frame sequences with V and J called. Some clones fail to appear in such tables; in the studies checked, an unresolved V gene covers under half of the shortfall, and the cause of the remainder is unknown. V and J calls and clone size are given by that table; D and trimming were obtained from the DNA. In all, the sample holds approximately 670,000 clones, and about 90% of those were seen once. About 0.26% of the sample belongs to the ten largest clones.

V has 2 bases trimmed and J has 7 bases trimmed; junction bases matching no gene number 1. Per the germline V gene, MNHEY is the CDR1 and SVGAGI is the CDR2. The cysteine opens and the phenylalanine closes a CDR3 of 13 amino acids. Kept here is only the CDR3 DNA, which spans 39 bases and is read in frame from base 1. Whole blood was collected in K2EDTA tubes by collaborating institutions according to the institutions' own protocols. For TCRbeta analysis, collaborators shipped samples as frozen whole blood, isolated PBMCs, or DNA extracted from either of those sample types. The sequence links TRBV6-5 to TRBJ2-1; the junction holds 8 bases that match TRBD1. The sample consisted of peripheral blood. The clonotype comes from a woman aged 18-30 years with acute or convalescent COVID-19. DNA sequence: TGTGCCAGCAGTTACGGGGACAGGAATGAGCAGTTCTTC. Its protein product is CASSYGDRNEQFF.